This T cell receptor (beta chain) was observed in a study of T cells in Graves' hyperthyroidism and ophthalmopathy. Whole-study context: At initial diagnosis, before any treatment had begun, peripheral blood was obtained.

V was clipped by 11 bases and J by 2 bases; unmatched bases: 2. The CDR3 runs to 11 residues. Germline loops: CDR1 MNHNS, CDR2 SASEGT. For this clonotype: A much larger clonotype is one base distant, so this may be a read error.

Disease duration under 2 months; hyperthyroidism patients were aged 18 to 65. Not enrolled were patients with uncontrolled infection, other autoimmune disease, pregnancy or lactation. RNA transcripts were the template for amplifying TCR beta CDR3 regions. With the HTBI primer set, the TCR CDR3 went through a first round of RT-PCR. One entry per CDR3 protein, called by TCRdb with MiXCR from the multiplex PCR reads. The table has roughly 740,000 distinct CDR3 sequences, approximately 16% seen once. The sequencing sample was made of blood. The TCR sequence derives from a man aged 18 to 30 with Graves' hyperthyroidism. The V gene is TRBV6-1, the J gene TRBJ2-5; 7 bases match TRBD1. The CDR3 here is CASGQQETQYF. The CDR3 nucleotides are TGTGCCTCGGGACAGCAAGAGACCCAGTACTTC.